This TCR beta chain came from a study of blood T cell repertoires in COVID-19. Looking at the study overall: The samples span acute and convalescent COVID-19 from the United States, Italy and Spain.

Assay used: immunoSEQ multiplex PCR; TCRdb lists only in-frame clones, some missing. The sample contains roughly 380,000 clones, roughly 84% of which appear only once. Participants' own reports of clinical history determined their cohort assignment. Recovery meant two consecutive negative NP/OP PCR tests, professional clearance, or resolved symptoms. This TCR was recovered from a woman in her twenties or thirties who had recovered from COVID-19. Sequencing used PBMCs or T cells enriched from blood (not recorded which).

The CDR3 region has the DNA TGTGCCAGTAGGGACAGGGGTGTTGAAGCTTTCTTT. Translated: CASRDRGVEAFF. The chain recombines TRBV19 with TRBJ1-1; 9 bases match TRBD1. Trimming took 6 bases from V and 7 from J; bases not matched to a gene: 3. The CDR3 extends over 12 amino acids. The germline gives CDR1 LNHDA, CDR2 SQIVND (reference sequence).